The next 18 T cell receptor beta chains were all read from a single sample in a study of T cells in tuberculosis. Sorting used thawed, overnight-rested PBMC stained with anti-CD3, a viability dye and GMM-loaded CD1B tetramer. The lipid loaded on the CD1B tetramers was C32 glucose monomycolate from Rhodococcus equi. Profiling relied on immunoSEQ multiplex PCR, and the TCRdb table lists in-frame clones only, not all of them. The sample shows approximately 57,000 clones, 88% of them seen only once. Material: CD1b-GMM tetramer-negative cells sorted from PBMCs. The receptors were gathered from an adult woman with latent tuberculosis.

This CDR3 is CARDRDSTEAFF. The CDR3 bases are TGTGCCAGAGACAGAGATTCTACTGAAGCTTTCTTT. The rearrangement joins TRBV2 to TRBJ1-1; a weak D match, TRBD1 (5 bases). The CDR3 covers 12 residues. The V end was cut by 9 bases, the J end by 5 bases, with 13 bases between. Germline loops: CDR1 SNHLY, CDR2 FYNNEI.

This clone came up once. The gene calls are TRBV6-1 and TRBJ1-4; tentative D call: TRBD1 (5 bases). V was trimmed by 6 bases and J by 3 bases, leaving 11 bases between them. The germline V gene encodes CDR1 MNHNS and CDR2 SASEGT. This CDR3 region has 14 residues. CDR3 region: CASRKTAANEKLFF. The CDR3 region has the DNA TGTGCCAGCAGAAAGACAGCCGCTAATGAAAAACTGTTTTTT.

The V call is TRBV5-4, the J call TRBJ1-1; D is undetermined. Germline loops: CDR1 SGHNT, CDR2 YYREEE (reference sequence). The V end was cut by 8 bases, the J end by 1 base, with 15 bases between. The CDR3 is made up of 14 amino acids. In DNA form, the CDR3 reads TGTGCCAGTTTCAGAGCAGGCCAGAACACTGAAGCTTTCTTT. The encoded protein is CASFRAGQNTEAFF.

The chain links TRBV19 to TRBJ2-1; TRBD2 matches at 8 bases. The CDR3 extends over 16 amino acids. Trimming cost V 5 bases and J 2 bases; bases outside gene matches: 8. From germline, CDR1 is LNHDA and CDR2 SQIVND (reference sequence). The CDR3 sequence: CASSPEGLGPYNEQFF. The DNA of the CDR3 is TGTGCCAGTAGTCCAGAGGGACTAGGGCCCTACAATGAGCAGTTCTTC.

The chain has TRBV6-4 and TRBJ2-3; 10 bases fit TRBD2. CDR1 is MRHNA, CDR2 SNTAGT, per germline. V lost 5 bases and J lost 6; bases outside the gene matches: 8. The CDR3 extends over 15 amino acids. In DNA, the CDR3 is TGTGCCAGCAGTCGGGGACTAGCGACGGGGGATACGCAGTATTTT. Amino acid sequence: CASSRGLATGDTQYF.

This chain uses TRBV7-2 with TRBJ1-2; no definite D call. V was shortened by 1 base and J by 5 bases, with 11 bases between the two germline ends. CDR1 and CDR2 from the germline V gene are SGHTA and FQGNSA. This CDR3 comprises 14 residues. Here the CDR3 reads CASSLGGMSYGYTF. CDR3 in DNA: TGTGCCAGCAGCTTAGGCGGGATGTCTTATGGCTACACCTTC. The full variable domain, its missing parts supplied by reference TRBV7-2 and TRBJ1-2, is GAGVSQSPSNKVTEKGKDVELRCDPISGHTALYWYRQSLGQGLEFLIYFQGNSAPDKSGLPSDRFSAERTGGSVSTLTIQRTQQEDSAVYLCASSLGGMSYGYTFGSGTRLTVV.

The chain carries TRBV7-2 and TRBJ1-2; 10 bases align to TRBD1. The germline V gene encodes CDR1 SGHTA and CDR2 FQGNSA. The V and J ends lost 5 bases and 8 bases, in that order; junction bases with no gene match: 2. The CDR3 runs to 12 residues. The CDR3: CASSGDRGGYTF. As DNA, the CDR3 is TGTGCCAGCAGCGGGGACAGGGGCGGCTACACCTTC.

The chain joins TRBV27 to TRBJ2-5; TRBD2 matches 8 bases. The better agreement between TRBJ2-7 and the DNA end casts doubt on the J call. Per the germline V gene, CDR1 is MNHEY and CDR2 is SMNVEV (reference sequence). The CDR3 is made up of 13 amino acids. CDR3 sequence: CASSLAGGYEQYF. The CDR3, as DNA: TGTGCCAGCAGTTTAGCGGGAGGCTACGAGCAGTACTTC.

The V and J genes are TRBV7-3 and TRBJ2-3, with 10 positions matching TRBD2. Germline V CDR1 and CDR2: SGHTA, FQGTGA. The CDR3 is 14 amino acids. V dropped 5 bases and J dropped 5; count of bases not matched to a gene: 4. The CDR3 nucleotides read TGTGCCAGCAGCCTAGCGGGAGCTGGAGATACGCAGTATTTT. Residues: CASSLAGAGDTQYF.

The chain has TRBV7-9 and TRBJ1-4; no reliable D call. Germline CDR1 and CDR2: SEHNR and FQNEAQ (reference sequence). V was cut by 2 bases and J by 5 bases, with 9 bases left in between. The CDR3 is made up of 14 amino acids. Here the CDR3 reads CASSLPQMNEKLFF. CDR3 coding DNA: TGTGCCAGCAGCTTACCCCAGATGAATGAAAAACTGTTTTTT.

This clone is medium-sized by share. This rearrangement joins TRBV4-2 to TRBJ2-7; possibly TRBD2 for D (6 bases). V was trimmed by 0 bases and J by 0 bases, leaving 9 bases between them. This CDR3 region has 15 residues. The V gene's germline CDR1 is LGHNA and CDR2 YNFKEQ. CDR3 in DNA: TGTGCCAGCAGCCAAGATGCGGGGAGCTCCTACGAGCAGTACTTC. It yields the protein CASSQDAGSSYEQYF.

This rearrangement joins TRBV5-1 to TRBJ2-1, with D maybe TRBD2 (6 bases). The CDR3 sequence is 14 residues long. CDR1 SGHRS and CDR2 YFSETQ come from the germline V gene. The V end lost 6 bases, the J end lost 9 bases, and 19 bases lay between the germline ends. CDR3: CASMPLGRSGEQFF. CDR3 coding DNA: TGCGCCAGCATGCCTTTAGGGAGGAGCGGTGAGCAGTTCTTC.

This clone was detected once. The chain recombines TRBV28 with TRBJ2-5; D possibly corresponds to TRBD2 (5 bases). Germline CDR1 MDHEN, CDR2 SYDVKM. V lost 6 bases, J lost 5 bases, and 13 bases lay in between. This CDR3 spans 13 amino acids. CDR3 protein: CASSSPGSETQYF. The DNA of the CDR3 is TGTGCCAGCAGCTCCCCGGGGTCCGAGACCCAGTACTTC.

Only one count was recorded for this clone. This chain joins TRBV9 and TRBJ2-2, with a possible D match to TRBD1 (6 bases). The CDR3 is 15 residues long. Trimming stripped 4 bases from V and 2 bases from J, with 12 bases between. CDR1 is SGDLS and CDR2 is YYNGEE in the germline V gene. The CDR3 loop is CASSPQGSNTGELFF. CDR3 DNA: TGTGCCAGCAGCCCACAGGGAAGTAACACCGGGGAGCTGTTTTTT.

The table lists this clone with a count of one. The chain links TRBV7-9 to TRBJ1-1; TRBD1 matches at 7 bases. The V and J ends lost 4 bases and 0 bases, in that order; junction bases with no gene match: 2. The germline V gene has CDR1 SEHNR and CDR2 FQNEAQ (reference sequence). The CDR3 extends over 14 amino acids. CDR3 DNA sequence: TGTGCCAGCAGCTGGGACAGCTTGAACACTGAAGCTTTCTTT. Translated: CASSWDSLNTEAFF.

The V gene is TRBV27, the J gene TRBJ2-5; 9 positions agree with TRBD1. Near its end, the DNA agrees better with TRBJ2-7, so the J call may be wrong. The CDR3 contains 15 residues. CDR1 MNHEY and CDR2 SMNVEV come from the germline V gene (reference sequence). In nucleotides, the CDR3 is TGTGCCAGCAGAGTGAAAGGGACAGGGAGTTCCGAGCAGTACTTC. Translation gives CASRVKGTGSSEQYF.

Notes on this clone: The same CDR3 is also encoded by other DNA sequences in this sample. This chain joins TRBV5-1 and TRBJ2-7, with TRBD2 matching over 7 bases. V lost 0 bases to trimming and J lost 0 bases; unmatched junction nucleotides: 3. CDR1 SGHRS and CDR2 YFSETQ come from the germline V gene. CDR3 length: 15 amino acids. The CDR3 bases are TGCGCCAGCAGCTTGGCCGGCGGGAGCTCCTACGAGCAGTACTTC. Protein sequence: CASSLAGGSSYEQYF.

The CDR3 loop reads CASSPMAGGNTDTQYF. DNA for the CDR3: TGTGCCAGCAGCCCCATGGCGGGAGGGAACACAGATACGCAGTATTTT. The chain combines TRBV5-4 with TRBJ2-3; 9 nucleotides align to TRBD2. Germline CDR1 and CDR2: SGHNT and YYREEE (reference sequence). J lost 2 bases, V lost 4 bases, and 8 bases had no gene match. The CDR3 totals 16 residues.